The 27 T cell receptor beta chains below come from one sample, sequenced in a study of vaccination effects on CD4 cells after COVID-19. Assay: immunoSEQ multiplex PCR; the TCRdb copy retains only in-frame clones and omits some. Of roughly 56,000 clones listed, less than 80% are singletons. Antigens of these TCRs are unknown. Sequencing followed a ViraFEST assay step that expanded antigen-specific CD4+ T cells with viral peptide pools. Between days 9 and 11 of culture, CD4+ T cells were separated out. Participants were given two doses of BNT162b2 or mRNA-1273 vaccine. The sample was CD4+ T cells from PBMCs cultured with HCoV-229E spike peptides, taken after COVID-19 vaccination. All receptors come from a human donor who received a COVID-19 vaccine.

CDR3 amino acids: CASSITGAAYYGYTF. The CDR3 nucleotides are TGTGCCAGCTCAATCACAGGTGCAGCTTACTATGGCTACACCTTC. The chain combines TRBV18 with TRBJ1-2; a possible D gene is TRBD1 (5 bases). This CDR3 spans 15 amino acids. In germline, CDR1 is KGHSH, CDR2 LQKENI. Trimming removed 5 bases from V and 3 bases from J, with 16 bases in between.

In its sample, this clone was seen a few times. The chain links TRBV9 to TRBJ2-3; D is undetermined. Germline lookup yields CDR1 SGDLS and CDR2 YYNGEE. The V end was cut by 0 bases, the J end by 3 bases, with 14 bases between. This CDR3 is 16 amino acids long. The CDR3 nucleotides are TGTGCCAGCAGCGTAGTGGATTTGGCAGATACAGATACGCAGTATTTT. Translating it yields CASSVVDLADTDTQYF. Using reference TRBV9 and TRBJ2-3 for the parts outside the CDR3, the full variable domain is DSGVTQTPKHLITATGQRVTLRCSPRSGDLSVYWYQQSLDQGLQFLIQYYNGEERAKGNILERFSAQQFPDLHSELNLSSLELGDSALYFCASSVVDLADTDTQYFGPGTRLTVL.

The rearrangement links TRBV6-1 to TRBJ2-3; D remains unclear. There are 17 residues in the CDR3. Germline values: CDR1 MNHNS, CDR2 SASEGT. V lost 2 bases and J 4 bases, leaving 19 bases between the germline ends. CDR3 protein: CASSELISGFGPDTQYF. CDR3 coding DNA: TGTGCCAGCAGTGAATTAATAAGTGGATTTGGTCCAGATACGCAGTATTTT.

This chain links TRBV5-1 with TRBJ2-7, with D perhaps TRBD1 (6 bases). The CDR3 spans 15 residues. With 4 bases removed from V and 0 bases from J, the gap between germline ends came to 14 bases. The V gene's germline CDR1 is SGHRS and CDR2 YFSETQ. CDR3 DNA: TGCGCCAGCAGCCTCGGGGACACCAGCTCCTACGAGCAGTACGTC. Amino acid sequence: CASSLGDTSSYEQYV.

V gene TRBV7-2 combines with J gene TRBJ2-5; D not certain. Trimming shortened V by 5 bases and J by 0 bases, and 4 bases separated the two germline ends. CDR3 length equals 12 residues. Germline CDR1 SGHTA, CDR2 FQGNSA. DNA for the CDR3: TGTGCCAGCAGCCCGTACCAAGAGACCCAGTACTTC. Translated: CASSPYQETQYF.

The rearrangement joins TRBV14 to TRBJ1-1; possible D gene TRBD1, 6 bases. This CDR3 has 15 amino acids. Deletions cut 1 base from V and 7 bases from J, with 16 bases between. The germline V gene encodes CDR1 SGHDN and CDR2 FVKESK. The CDR3 region is CASSQAGGRGFEAFF. CDR3 bases: TGTGCCAGCAGCCAAGCGGGGGGCCGAGGGTTTGAAGCTTTCTTT.

The rearrangement links TRBV5-1 to TRBJ1-2, with D perhaps TRBD1 (6 bases). The V gene lost 0 bases and the J gene lost 5 bases, with 14 bases spanning the gap. CDR3 length: 15 residues. CDR1 is SGHRS and CDR2 is YFSETQ in the germline V gene. CDR3 DNA sequence: TGCGCCAGCAGCTTGGCCGATGCGGGGGCATATGGCTACACCTTC. As protein: CASSLADAGAYGYTF.

The rearrangement uses TRBV11-3 and TRBJ2-7; no definite D call. CDR1 is SGHNT and CDR2 is YENEEA in the germline V gene. CDR3 length equals 14 residues. The germline V and J ends were trimmed by 2 bases and 0 bases, with 8 bases remaining between them. Here the CDR3 DNA reads TGTGCCAGCAGCTTATCCGGTAGCTCCTACGAGCAGTACGTC. It specifies CASSLSGSSYEQYV.

The gene calls are TRBV6-6 and TRBJ2-7; 8 bases agree with TRBD1. Germline V CDR1 and CDR2: MNHNY, SVGAGI (reference sequence). J gave up 6 bases and V 7 bases, and 5 bases lay outside the gene matches. The CDR3 is 12 amino acids. Written as DNA, the CDR3 is TGTGCCAGCAACGACAGGGGTAGCGAGCAGTACGTC. This codes for CASNDRGSEQYV.

The chain employs TRBV12-3 or TRBV12-4 and TRBJ1-1, with D uncertain. This CDR3 is 11 amino acids long. V lost 4 bases to trimming and J lost 3 bases, with 3 bases between them. The CDR3 spells CASSWDTEAFF. Written as DNA, the CDR3 is TGTGCCAGCAGTTGGGACACTGAAGCTTTCTTT.

The rearrangement joins TRBV12-3 or TRBV12-4 to TRBJ1-4, with D unclear. The CDR3 totals 13 residues. Trimming cost V 3 bases and J 6 bases, with 8 bases left between them. CDR3 amino acids: CASSFDGYEKLFF. In DNA, the CDR3 is TGTGCCAGCAGTTTTGACGGGTATGAAAAACTGTTTTTT.

The rearrangement links TRBV24-1 to TRBJ2-5; D is undetermined. The ends were cut back, 1 base at V and 5 bases at J, with 10 bases in the middle. The germline V gene has CDR1 KGHDR and CDR2 SFDVKD. The CDR3 loop spans 14 amino acids. The CDR3 coding sequence is TGTGCCACCAGTGATTTTCGAGGTAGCGAGACCCAGTACTTC. Translation: CATSDFRGSETQYF.

V usage is TRBV5-1 and J usage is TRBJ2-1; D may be TRBD2 (6 bases). The CDR3 runs to 16 residues. V gave up 1 base and J gave up 0 bases, with 11 bases separating them. Germline V gene lookup returns CDR1 SGHRS and CDR2 YFSETQ. The CDR3 DNA is TGCGCCAGCAGCTTGTTGAGCGGGTTCTCCTACAATGAGCAGTTCTTC. Its protein product is CASSLLSGFSYNEQFF.

This clone was seen a handful of times. The V call is TRBV18, the J call TRBJ2-7; TRBD1 matches 9 bases. With V trimmed by 3 bases and J by 6 bases, 9 bases remained unmatched. The V gene's germline CDR1 is KGHSH and CDR2 LQKENI. The CDR3 has 15 amino acids. CDR3: CASSPTGGRSAEQYV. The CDR3 coding sequence is TGTGCCAGCTCACCGACAGGGGGTAGATCGGCCGAGCAGTACGTC.

V is TRBV7-8 and J is TRBJ2-5; 10 bases are shared with TRBD2. The CDR3 is made up of 18 amino acids. The V segment lost 3 bases and the J segment 2 bases; nucleotides outside the gene matches: 12. Germline loops: CDR1 SGHVS, CDR2 FQNEAQ. Written as DNA, the CDR3 is TGTGCCAGCAGCTTTCCAGCGGGGGGGTTGGAGGGTCAAGAGACCCAGTACTTC. Protein sequence: CASSFPAGGLEGQETQYF.

The chain combines TRBV2 with TRBJ2-1, with D maybe TRBD1 (6 bases). The CDR3 totals 15 residues. Germline values: CDR1 SNHLY, CDR2 FYNNEI. Trimming cost V 1 base and J 7 bases, with 14 bases left between them. CDR3 coding DNA: TGTGCCAGCAGTGAAGAACGGACAGCATCTAATGAGCAGTTCTTC. Its protein is CASSEERTASNEQFF.

The chain couples TRBV24-1 to TRBJ2-3, with D possibly matching TRBD2 (6 bases). The V end was cut by 4 bases, the J end by 5 bases, with 15 bases between. CDR3 size: 15 residues. CDR1 and CDR2 (germline): KGHDR, SFDVKD. The CDR3 DNA reads TGTGCCACCAGTGAGTCTGGGCCCGGGGGAGATACGCAGTATTTT. It specifies CATSESGPGGDTQYF.

The table lists this clone with a few counts. The chain carries TRBV10-2 and TRBJ2-7; TRBD1 matches at 11 bases. The CDR3 length is 15 residues. CDR1 and CDR2 (germline): WSHSY, SAAADI. V was clipped by 5 bases and J by 2 bases; unmatched bases: 5. The CDR3 protein is CASSPGTGGTYEQYV. The DNA for the CDR3 is TGCGCCAGCAGTCCGGGGACAGGGGGTACCTACGAGCAGTACGTC.

This clone was recorded a few times. The genes are TRBV5-1 and TRBJ1-3; D not certain. Looked up from germline, CDR1 is SGHRS and CDR2 is YFSETQ. V lost 0 bases, J lost 1 base, and 8 bases lay in between. The CDR3 loop spans 15 amino acids. CDR3 nucleotide sequence: TGCGCCAGCAGCTTGGCCCCAGGTTCTGGAAACACCATATATTTT. Translated: CASSLAPGSGNTIYF.

In this sample, this clone turned up a few times. This chain uses TRBV5-1 with TRBJ2-1; TRBD1 or TRBD2 may be the D gene (5 bases each). V lost 0 bases and J lost 3, with 10 bases in between. From germline, CDR1 is SGHRS and CDR2 YFSETQ. The CDR3 is 15 amino acids. CDR3 DNA: TGCGCCAGCAGCTTGGGGGGGACGCTCTACAATGAGCAGTTCTTC. It specifies CASSLGGTLYNEQFF.

This chain joins TRBV7-3 and TRBJ2-3; D is possibly TRBD1 or TRBD2 (6 bases each). The germline V gene encodes CDR1 SGHTA and CDR2 FQGTGA. This CDR3 is built from 15 residues. Between the trimmed V and J ends, which lost 5 bases and 6 bases, there was a span of 18 bases. CDR3 region: CASSPGAGFSDTQYF. The DNA for the CDR3 is TGTGCCAGCAGCCCGGGGGCAGGGTTTTCGGATACGCAGTATTTT.

In nucleotides, the CDR3 is TGTGCCAGCAGTGAAGGACAGGGCACTGAAGCTTTCTTT. Protein: CASSEGQGTEAFF. The gene calls are TRBV6-1 and TRBJ1-1, with 7 bases identical to TRBD1. V shed 1 base and J 4 bases; nucleotides not matched to a gene: 0. Germline CDR1 reads MNHNS; CDR2 reads SASEGT. The CDR3 is 13 residues long.

This sequence joins TRBV7-2 and TRBJ2-1; the match to TRBD1 covers 9 bases. Trimming cost V 7 bases and J 7 bases; bases outside gene matches: 8. The CDR3 loop spans 14 amino acids. Germline V gene lookup returns CDR1 SGHTA and CDR2 FQGNSA. The CDR3 DNA sequence: TGTGCCAGCAACCTGGGACAGGGACGAAATGAGCAGTTCTTC. This gives the protein CASNLGQGRNEQFF.

This rearrangement joins TRBV18 to TRBJ2-1; no definite D call. This CDR3 is 14 amino acids long. Germline V gives CDR1 KGHSH, CDR2 LQKENI. Trimming pared 4 bases from V and 3 bases from J, leaving 10 bases between. The CDR3 sequence is CASSLSLVYNEQFF. Here the CDR3 DNA reads TGTGCCAGCTCACTATCATTAGTCTACAATGAGCAGTTCTTC.

This clone was seen a handful of times. The V and J genes are TRBV6-2 or TRBV6-3 and TRBJ2-1; no clear D gene. Germline assignment: CDR1 MNHEY and CDR2 SVGEGT. V was cut by 1 base and J by 4 bases, with 8 bases left in between. The length of the CDR3 is 14 residues. The CDR3 spells CASSYFGPYNEQFF. The CDR3 DNA reads TGTGCCAGCAGTTACTTCGGTCCTTACAATGAGCAGTTCTTC.

V and J are TRBV5-8 and TRBJ1-3, with D maybe TRBD1 (5 bases). This CDR3 region has 15 residues. Per germline, CDR1 SGHTS and CDR2 YDEGEE. V was pared by 0 bases and J by 4 bases, with 11 bases between. The chain's CDR3 is CASSLDRDGGNTIYF. CDR3 DNA: TGTGCCAGCAGCTTGGACCGGGACGGAGGAAACACCATATATTTT.

The CDR3, as DNA: TGTGCCAGCAGCAAATCCCTTCCGTACTACGAGCAGTACGTC. As protein: CASSKSLPYYEQYV. This rearrangement joins TRBV21-1 to TRBJ2-7; the table's D call, TRBD2, has no DNA check behind it. TRBV21-1 is reported as a pseudogene. This CDR3 comprises 14 residues.